What follows is one T cell receptor beta chain and its context. The antigen is unknown. Germline V gene data show CDR1 as MGHRA and CDR2 as YSYEKL. The CDR3 length is 16 residues. V gave up 1 base and J gave up 4 bases; unmatched junction bases: 9. TCRdb's table, derived via immunoSEQ multiplex PCR, lists solely in-frame clones and lacks some. Counted here are tens of thousands of clones, about 89% occurring once; the ten biggest clones make up roughly 29%. The data were obtained in a study of siplizumab effects on memory and regulatory T cells. Findings and limits, study-wide: Naive T cells were seemingly more diverse than memory cells, and major contributions to the alloresponse seemed to be made by them.

The TCR originated in a human donor in good health. The material sequenced was CD8+ T cells sorted from blood. This chain connects TRBV4-1 to TRBJ1-2, with 7 bases identical to TRBD1. CDR3 protein: CASSQGSGGDLYGYTF. CDR3 coding DNA: TGCGCCAGCAGCCAAGGTTCAGGGGGGGATCTCTATGGCTACACCTTC.